This T cell receptor beta chain was recovered during a study of HIV-infected children after antiretroviral therapy interruption. Overall study context: Median age was approximately 9.5 years (interruption) and roughly 8 years (continuous).

Study conclusions and caveats: The Gini coefficient of naive CD4+ repertoires rose, returning to baseline by 3 years.

This clonotype was counted at least ten times. Its antigen remains unidentified. V lost 3 bases to trimming and J lost 0 bases, with 3 bases between them. The CDR3 extends over 13 amino acids. Germline V gives CDR1 LNHDA, CDR2 SQIVND (reference sequence). The TCR library was built from RNA with a 3' RACE protocol and unique molecular identifiers. TCRdb independently ran MiXCR on the 3' RACE reads; one entry per CDR3 protein. The repertoire holds some 90,000 distinct CDR3 sequences, with around 6.9% as singletons. As to treatment: PENTA 11 planned treatment interruption arm or continuous ART arm. This chain connects TRBV19 to TRBJ2-1; D unresolved. Here the sequenced sample was CD45RA+ CD4+ T cells from PBMCs, pooled from several time points, taken from a donor given antiretroviral therapy, either interrupted or continuous. Subset of the sample: naive CD4+ CD45RA+ CD45RO- T cells. This TCR derives from a pool of human donors with HIV. The CDR3 DNA sequence: TGTGCCAGTAGTATGTTCTCCTACAATGAGCAGTTCTTC. Encoded protein: CASSMFSYNEQFF.